This TCR beta chain comes out of a study of cytomegalovirus exposure and HLA in healthy donors. Both 60 Vbeta primers and 13 Jbeta primers went into the PCR. The protocol was immunoSEQ multiplex PCR, while the TCRdb copy is restricted to in-frame clones and leaves out a portion. In the table there are approximately 180,000 clones, about three quarters of which are singletons. Germline V gives CDR1 LNHDA, CDR2 SQIVND (reference sequence). This CDR3 comprises 15 residues. Trimming shortened V by 4 bases and J by 0 bases, and 12 bases separated the two germline ends. Study-wide results and caveats: Common viral pathogens (according to a later analysis) appeared linked to several of the most significant clusters. V- and J-gene trimming of TCR beta was linked (in a later analysis) to a missense DCLRE1C variant. Three chains linked to CMV were shown in vitro to be specific for CMV antigens.

About this clone: The antigen is not known.

This chain connects TRBV19 to TRBJ2-5; D possibly corresponds to TRBD1 (6 bases). The receptor was isolated from a woman in her fifties or sixties in good health and CMV-seropositive. The specimen sequenced was PBMCs. The CDR3 loop reads CASSRERGNQETQYF. In DNA form, the CDR3 reads TGTGCCAGTAGTAGGGAGAGGGGGAACCAAGAGACCCAGTACTTC.